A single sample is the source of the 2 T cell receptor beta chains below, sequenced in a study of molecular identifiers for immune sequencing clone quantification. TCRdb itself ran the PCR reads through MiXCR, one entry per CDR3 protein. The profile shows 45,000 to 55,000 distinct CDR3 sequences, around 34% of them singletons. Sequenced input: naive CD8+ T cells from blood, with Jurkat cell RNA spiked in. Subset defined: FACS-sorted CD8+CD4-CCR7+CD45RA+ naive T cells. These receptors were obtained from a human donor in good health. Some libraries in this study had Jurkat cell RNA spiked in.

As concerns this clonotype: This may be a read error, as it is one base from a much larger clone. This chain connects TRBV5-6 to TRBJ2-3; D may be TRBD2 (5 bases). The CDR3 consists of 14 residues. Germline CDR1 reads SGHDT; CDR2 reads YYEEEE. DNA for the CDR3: TGTGCCGGCAGCTTGGTCGGGGTAACAGATACGCAGTATTTT. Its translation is CAGSLVGVTDTQYF.

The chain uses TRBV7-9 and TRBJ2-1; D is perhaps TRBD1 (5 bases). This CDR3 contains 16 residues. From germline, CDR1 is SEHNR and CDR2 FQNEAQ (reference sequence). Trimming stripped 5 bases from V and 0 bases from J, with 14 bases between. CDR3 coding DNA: TGTGCCAGCAGCGAGTTCAGGGAAAGCTCCTACAATGAGCAGTTCTTC. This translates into CASSEFRESSYNEQFF.